The present entry profiles one T cell receptor beta chain with its context. In the study's own analysis: Amplified reference gene primers provided the basis for estimating nucleated cell counts. Sequenced by immunoSEQ multiplex PCR; TCRdb stores in-frame clones only, minus some. Clonal size and the V and J genes are those of that table, whereas D and trimming came from the DNA. In the table there are 75,000 to 95,000 clones, more than 90% of which are singletons. These data come from a study of blood T cell repertoires in COVID-19. The wider study: Researchers got acute and convalescent COVID-19 samples from the United States, Italy and Spain.

V lost 2 bases, J lost 1 base, and 2 bases stayed unmatched. Per germline, CDR1 LNHDA and CDR2 SQIVND (reference sequence). The CDR3 has 15 residues. The sequencing input was peripheral blood. This receptor was identified in a man in his 60s with acute or convalescent COVID-19. The rearrangement joins TRBV19 to TRBJ1-5, with 7 bases lining up with TRBD1. CDR3 sequence: CASSINRGSNQPQHF. The CDR3 bases are TGTGCCAGTAGTATAAACAGGGGAAGCAATCAGCCCCAGCATTTT.